This section outlines one T cell receptor (beta chain) sequence together with its context. This specimen belongs to a study of shared clonotypes between healthy human individuals. Study-level information: CD8 memory received one plate per donor, CD8 naive two, CD4 memory three and CD4 naive three.

The repertoire was sequenced with immunoSEQ multiplex PCR; TCRdb's copy has only in-frame clones and lacks some. The sample includes around 2.3 million clones, approximately 96% of them seen just once. V gave up 7 bases and J gave up 7 bases; unmatched junction bases: 5. The CDR3 covers 13 residues. Germline V gene data show CDR1 as SNHLY and CDR2 as FYNNEI. V and J are TRBV2 and TRBJ2-2, with 8 positions matching TRBD2. This receptor was taken from a man aged 18 to 30 in good health. The sequenced material came from naive CD4+ T cells sorted from blood. Subset here: CD45RA+ positively selected. The CDR3 DNA sequence: TGTGCCAGCACTGAGCGGGAGAACGGGGAGCTGTTTTTT. Translation gives CASTERENGELFF.